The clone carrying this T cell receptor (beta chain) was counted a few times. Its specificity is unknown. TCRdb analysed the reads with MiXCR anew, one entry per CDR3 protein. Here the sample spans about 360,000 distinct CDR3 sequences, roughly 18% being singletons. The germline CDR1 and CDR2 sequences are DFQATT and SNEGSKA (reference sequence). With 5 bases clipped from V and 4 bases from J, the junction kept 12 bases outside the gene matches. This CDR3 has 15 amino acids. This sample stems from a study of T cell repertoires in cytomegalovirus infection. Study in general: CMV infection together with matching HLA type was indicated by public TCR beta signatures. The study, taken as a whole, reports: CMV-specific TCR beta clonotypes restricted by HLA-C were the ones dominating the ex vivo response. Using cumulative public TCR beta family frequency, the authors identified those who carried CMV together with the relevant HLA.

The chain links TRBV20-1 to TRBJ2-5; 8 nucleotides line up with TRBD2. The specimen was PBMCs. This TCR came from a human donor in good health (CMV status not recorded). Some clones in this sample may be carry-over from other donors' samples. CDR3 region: CSAARAGDVGETQYF. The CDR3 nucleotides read TGCAGTGCTGCAAGAGCGGGAGACGTCGGAGAGACCCAGTACTTC.